This T cell receptor beta chain was identified in a study of metastatic and nonmetastatic thyroid tumors. The overall study: Repertoires from malignant and benign thyroid patients were compared across blood and tumor or nodule tissue. Study observations and caveats: Significantly greater TCR beta diversity was reportedly found in malignant thyroid tumors than in benign nodules (in blood and tumor).

TCRdb recomputed clones from the PCR reads via MiXCR. In the table there are approximately 30,000 clones, 15% of which are singletons. Treatment of any kind had been given to no patient before thyroid surgery. This clone was picked up many times. Its antigen is as yet unknown. Germline CDR1 reads SQVTM; CDR2 reads ANQGSEA. The V and J ends lost 3 bases and 0 bases respectively, with 6 bases between them. This CDR3 has 13 amino acids. The V call is TRBV29-1, the J call TRBJ2-1; D call uncertain. The clonotype was recovered from a male donor with papillary thyroid cancer or a benign thyroid nodule (not recorded which). Some clones in this sample may be carry-over from other donors' samples. The sequenced material came from blood. The CDR3 here is CSVDLSSYNEQFF. The CDR3, as DNA: TGCAGCGTTGATCTTAGCTCCTACAATGAGCAGTTCTTC.